This TCR beta chain is from a study of a mutant IDH1 vaccine in newly diagnosed glioma. Study results and limitations: Detectable vaccine-induced immune responses arose in roughly 93% of patients.

Germline V CDR1 and CDR2: MNHEY, SVGAGI. The CDR3 extends over 12 amino acids. Trimming cost V 5 bases and J 7 bases, with 11 bases left between them. The assay was immunoSEQ multiplex PCR, and TCRdb's table has in-frame clones only and misses some. This sample has 45,000 to 65,000 clones, with around three fifths found just once. A remark on this clone: Its antigen is still unknown.

Described time point: week 47, end of study. In the vaccine, a single dose held 300 ug of the mutant IDH1 20-mer peptide, along with topical imiquimod. V is TRBV6-5 and J is TRBJ1-1; D unresolved. The specimen was peripheral blood mononuclear cells (PBMCs), collected from a glioma patient whose treatment included an IDH1 peptide vaccine. The origin of this receptor is a man aged 35-49 years with glioma. Some clones in this sample may be carry-over from other donors' samples. The CDR3 sequence is CASSKAKREAFF. The CDR3 DNA reads TGTGCCAGCAGTAAAGCTAAACGTGAAGCTTTCTTT.